The 26 T cell receptor beta chains reported below all come from one sample, sequenced in a study of T cell responses to AZD1222 COVID-19 vaccine (dated by TCRdb to about 2021). To prepare the library, the immunoSEQ multiplex PCR assay was applied. TCRdb re-hosts the immuneACCESS table, in-frame sequences only. Its copies lack some clones; in the studies checked, an unresolved V gene accounts for under half of them, and the cause for the rest is not known. This sample is represented by about 120,000 clones; approximately 92% of them were singletons. Together, the top ten hold 11% to 15% of the sample. The time point label of this sample denotes: baseline before first vaccination. The starting material was peripheral blood, obtained on day 0 of AZD1222 vaccination. Every receptor here comes from an adult in good health.

V is TRBV7-9 and J is TRBJ1-2, with a weak D call TRBD1 (5 bases). V gave up 4 bases and J gave up 1 base, with 13 bases separating them. CDR3 size: 15 residues. CDR1 and CDR2 from the germline V gene are SEHNR and FQNEAQ (reference sequence). CDR3 sequence reads: CASSSGLLFNYGYTF. Here the CDR3 DNA reads TGTGCCAGCAGCTCGGGGCTACTATTTAACTATGGCTACACCTTC. Supplemented by reference TRBV7-9 and TRBJ1-2, the full variable domain reads DTGVSQNPRHKITKRGQNVTFRCDPISEHNRLYWYRQTLGQGPEFLTYFQNEAQLEKSRLLSDRFSAERPKGSFSTLEIQRTEQGDSAMYLCASSSGLLFNYGYTFGSGTRLTVV.

This clone turned up a few times. The chain uses TRBV30 and TRBJ2-7, with TRBD1 matching over 10 bases. There are 14 residues in the CDR3. Germline V gene sequence: CDR1 GTSNPN, CDR2 SVGIG (reference sequence). The ends lost 1 base at V and 5 bases at J; junction bases unmatched: 5. CDR3 DNA sequence: TGTGCCTGGAGTGCGACCGGGACAGGGGACGAGCAGTACTTC. It codes for CAWSATGTGDEQYF. Combining the CDR3 with reference TRBV30 and TRBJ2-7 gives the whole variable domain SQTIHQWPATLVQPVGSPLSLECTVEGTSNPNLYWYRQAAGRGLQLLFYSVGIGQISSEVPQNLSASRPQDRQFILSSKKLLLSDSGFYLCAWSATGTGDEQYFGPGTRLTVT.

This chain links TRBV4-2 with TRBJ2-7, with a possible D match to TRBD1 (7 bases). Germline values: CDR1 LGHNA, CDR2 YNFKEQ. The CDR3 runs 16 residues. Trimming shortened V by 4 bases and J by 6 bases, and 22 bases separated the two germline ends. Here the CDR3 reads CASSPEGGTAPFEQYF. CDR3 DNA sequence: TGTGCCAGCAGCCCCGAGGGCGGGACAGCACCGTTCGAGCAGTACTTC.

This rearrangement joins TRBV19 to TRBJ2-7; TRBD2 aligns across 9 bases. Germline trimming cut 6 bases from V and 10 bases from J; bases unmatched to any gene: 4. CDR1 is LNHDA, CDR2 SQIVND, per germline (reference sequence). The CDR3 runs 11 residues. The CDR3 DNA follows: TGTGCCAGTAGCTATAGCGGGAGACAGTACTTC. Amino acids: CASSYSGRQYF.

The V gene is TRBV6-5, the J gene TRBJ1-1; TRBD1 is a possible D gene (5 bases). The CDR3 is made up of 15 amino acids. Trimming took 0 bases from V and 6 from J, leaving 14 bases between them. Germline lookup yields CDR1 MNHEY and CDR2 SVGAGI. This chain's CDR3 is CASSYSLSGSPEAFF. Written as DNA, the CDR3 is TGTGCCAGCAGTTACTCGCTGTCAGGGTCCCCTGAAGCTTTCTTT.

CDR3 DNA sequence: TGTGCCAGCAGTTACTCCGCAGGGGCGAGGAATCAGCCCCAGCATTTT. It is translated as CASSYSAGARNQPQHF. This chain connects TRBV6-5 to TRBJ1-5; maybe TRBD1 (6 bases). This CDR3 region has 16 residues. Germline V gene sequence: CDR1 MNHEY, CDR2 SVGAGI. V lost 0 bases and J lost 4, with 13 bases in between.

V is TRBV6-2 or TRBV6-3 and J is TRBJ1-6; unclear D gene. CDR3 length: 15 amino acids. From germline, CDR1 is MNHEY and CDR2 SVGEGT. The germline V and J ends were trimmed by 2 bases and 6 bases, with 11 bases remaining between them. CDR3 sequence (DNA): TGTGCCAGCAGTTACCGGAGTTCCGTTAATTCACCCCTCCACTTT. Its translation: CASSYRSSVNSPLHF.

This chain uses TRBV13 with TRBJ1-2; a weak D match, TRBD1 (5 bases). V was clipped by 5 bases and J by 3 bases, with 22 bases between them. The germline V gene has CDR1 PRHDT and CDR2 FYEKMQ (reference sequence). CDR3 size: 17 residues. CDR3 region: CASSPPRREDTDYGYTF. The CDR3 DNA reads as TGTGCCAGCAGCCCCCCCCGACGGGAGGACACAGACTATGGCTACACCTTC.

This chain joins TRBV6-5 and TRBJ2-1, with TRBD2 matching 14 bases. The CDR3 covers 16 residues. Germline V CDR1 and CDR2: MNHEY, SVGAGI. With 4 bases clipped from V and 7 bases from J, the junction kept 6 bases outside the gene matches. The chain's CDR3 is CASSSQTSGRANEQFF. In DNA, the CDR3 is TGTGCCAGCAGTTCCCAGACTAGCGGGAGGGCGAATGAGCAGTTCTTC.

This clone was found a few times. The chain employs TRBV7-2 and TRBJ2-7; TRBD1 matches at 7 bases. Germline values: CDR1 SGHTA, CDR2 FQGNSA. V lost 2 bases and J lost 3; bases outside the gene matches: 7. The length of the CDR3 is 15 residues. CDR3 in amino acids: CASSLSGQDLYEQYF. CDR3 sequence (DNA): TGTGCCAGCAGCTTAAGTGGACAGGACCTCTACGAGCAGTACTTC.

The CDR3 here is CASTAGYEQYF. The CDR3 DNA is TGTGCCAGCACGGCGGGATACGAGCAGTACTTC. The chain couples TRBV27 to TRBJ2-7, with D possibly being TRBD2 (6 bases). This CDR3 has 11 residues. Germline loops: CDR1 MNHEY, CDR2 SMNVEV (reference sequence). Trimming shortened V by 7 bases and J by 4 bases, and 8 bases separated the two germline ends.

The chain joins TRBV11-2 to TRBJ1-2; no reliable D call. The CDR3 is made up of 16 amino acids. Trimming took 0 bases from V and 0 from J, leaving 11 bases between them. Germline V lookup: CDR1 SGHAT, CDR2 FQNNGV. The CDR3 sequence is CASSLDRYQANYGYTF. CDR3 in DNA: TGTGCCAGCAGCTTAGATAGGTACCAAGCTAACTATGGCTACACCTTC.

This clone is a singleton in its sample. The chain is built from TRBV11-3 and TRBJ2-5, with a weak D call TRBD1 (7 bases). The germline V gene encodes CDR1 SGHNT and CDR2 YENEEA. There are 14 residues in the CDR3. Trimming took off 5 bases at V and 4 bases at J, with 14 bases between the two ends. DNA for the CDR3: TGTGCCAGCAGCCCCCGACAGGGAGGAGAGACCCAGTACTTC. It specifies CASSPRQGGETQYF.

The sample holds one count of this clone. The V call is TRBV28, the J call TRBJ2-7, with unresolved D. The germline CDR1 and CDR2 sequences are MDHEN and SYDVKM. The CDR3 spans 18 residues. Trimming pared 6 bases from V and 1 base from J, leaving 25 bases between. CDR3 bases: TGTGCCAGCAGCGCATACCGGGCCTCCAATGTGGTTTCCTACGAGCAGTACTTC. Amino acid sequence: CASSAYRASNVVSYEQYF.

This clone has more than one count but fewer than ten. The rearrangement links TRBV3-1 (or the pseudogene TRBV3-2) to TRBJ1-1; 7 positions agree with TRBD1. The CDR3 spans 13 residues. Trimming at V came to 4 bases and at J to 11 bases, leaving 10 bases not matched to a gene. Looked up from germline, CDR1 is LGHDT and CDR2 is YNNKEL (reference sequence). CDR3 residues: CASSPGGVGRAFF. CDR3 DNA sequence: TGTGCCAGCAGCCCAGGGGGAGTCGGACGGGCTTTCTTT.

The chain recombines TRBV4-1 with TRBJ2-7; D call uncertain. CDR1 and CDR2 from the germline V gene are MGHRA and YSYEKL. Trimming pared 0 bases from V and 0 bases from J, leaving 6 bases between. The CDR3 is 14 residues long. CDR3 coding DNA: TGCGCCAGCAGCCAAGATCAGTCCTCCTACGAGCAGTACTTC. Its protein is CASSQDQSSYEQYF.

The rearrangement joins TRBV4-1 to TRBJ2-7; a weak D match, TRBD1 (6 bases). Germline V gene data show CDR1 as MGHRA and CDR2 as YSYEKL. V shed 5 bases and J shed 1 base, with 9 bases lying between them. The CDR3 totals 13 residues. The CDR3 loop is CASSTQGSYEQYF. CDR3 nucleotides: TGCGCCAGCAGCACACAGGGTTCCTACGAGCAGTACTTC.

This clone has just one count. The chain links TRBV6-2 or TRBV6-3 to TRBJ1-2, with TRBD1 matching 8 bases. Germline-derived CDR1 and CDR2 are MNHEY and SVGEGT. The V gene end was trimmed by 4 bases and the J gene end by 8 bases; junction bases not matched to a gene: 6. The CDR3 consists of 13 residues. In nucleotides, the CDR3 is TGTGCCAGCAGTTGGGAACAGGGGGAAGGCTACACCTTC. Translation: CASSWEQGEGYTF.

The J gene is TRBJ2-1, the V gene TRBV19; 8 bases align to TRBD2. V was clipped by 0 bases and J by 8 bases; unmatched bases: 12. CDR3 length equals 17 residues. Germline-derived CDR1 and CDR2 are LNHDA and SQIVND (reference sequence). CDR3 amino acids: CASSIDLAAGGWDEQFF. CDR3 nucleotide sequence: TGTGCCAGTAGTATAGATCTTGCGGCGGGAGGATGGGATGAGCAGTTCTTC.

The chain joins TRBV12-5 to TRBJ1-3, with no clear D. This CDR3 is built from 17 residues. Germline loops: CDR1 LGHNT, CDR2 FRNRAP. The V end was cut by 0 bases, the J end by 0 bases, with 12 bases between. CDR3 amino acids: CASGLVVVRSSGNTIYF. The CDR3, as DNA: TGTGCTAGTGGTTTGGTAGTCGTGCGGAGCTCTGGAAACACCATATATTTT.

The CDR3 sequence is CASSSKEREGYTF. The CDR3 bases are TGTGCCAGTAGCTCCAAAGAAAGGGAAGGCTACACCTTC. The chain joins TRBV19 to TRBJ1-2, with no clear D. The V end was cut by 6 bases, the J end by 8 bases, with 16 bases between. The CDR3 is 13 amino acids. Germline-derived CDR1 and CDR2 are LNHDA and SQIVND (reference sequence).

The V gene is TRBV7-6, the J gene TRBJ1-2; the D gene is possibly TRBD1 (6 bases). Per the germline V gene, CDR1 is SGHVS and CDR2 is FNYEAQ. The CDR3 has 14 amino acids. V lost 3 bases to trimming and J lost 2 bases, with 10 bases between them. The chain's CDR3 is CASSFPTGNYGYTF. In nucleotides, the CDR3 is TGTGCCAGCAGCTTCCCCACAGGGAACTATGGCTACACCTTC.

The chain combines TRBV7-2 with TRBJ1-6; 8 bases map to TRBD1. This CDR3 is built from 15 residues. With V trimmed by 6 bases and J by 8 bases, 9 bases remained unmatched. Germline CDR1 reads SGHTA; CDR2 reads FQGNSA. The CDR3 DNA sequence: TGTGCCAGCAGTTTTGGGGACAGGCGGGATTCACCCCTCCACTTT. Translation: CASSFGDRRDSPLHF.

This rearrangement joins TRBV6-1 to TRBJ2-7; 7 bases agree with TRBD1. The germline V gene has CDR1 MNHNS and CDR2 SASEGT. The CDR3 is 16 residues long. J gave up 3 bases and V 2 bases, and 10 bases lay outside the gene matches. The CDR3 sequence is CASSERGTEPFYEQYF. For the CDR3, the DNA is TGTGCCAGCAGTGAAAGGGGGACAGAGCCCTTCTACGAGCAGTACTTC.

The chain uses TRBV19 and TRBJ1-4; D possibly corresponds to TRBD1 (5 bases). The germline gives CDR1 LNHDA, CDR2 SQIVND (reference sequence). V lost 9 bases, J lost 7 bases, and 15 bases lay in between. This CDR3 comprises 13 residues. In DNA form, the CDR3 reads TGTGCCAGCCATTGGCAGGGAAGTGAAAAACTGTTTTTT. Amino acids: CASHWQGSEKLFF.

The chain uses TRBV5-5 and TRBJ1-6, with 10 bases matching TRBD1. The V gene end was trimmed by 4 bases and the J gene end by 7 bases; junction bases not matched to a gene: 11. Per germline, CDR1 SGHKS and CDR2 YYEKEE (reference sequence). The CDR3 extends over 17 amino acids. CDR3 DNA: TGTGCCAGCAGCGCGCCCCCGGGACAGGGGATCAATTCACCCCTCCACTTT. This codes for CASSAPPGQGINSPLHF.